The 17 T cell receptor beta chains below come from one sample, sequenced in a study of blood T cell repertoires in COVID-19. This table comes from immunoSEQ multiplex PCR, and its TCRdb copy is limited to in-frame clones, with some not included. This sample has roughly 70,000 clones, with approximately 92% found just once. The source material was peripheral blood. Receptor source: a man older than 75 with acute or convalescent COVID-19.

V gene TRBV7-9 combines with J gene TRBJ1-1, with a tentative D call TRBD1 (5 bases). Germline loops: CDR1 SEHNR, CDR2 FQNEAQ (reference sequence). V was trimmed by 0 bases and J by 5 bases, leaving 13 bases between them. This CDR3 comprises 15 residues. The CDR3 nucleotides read TGTGCCAGCAGCTTAGCGGCAGGGCTGTGGACTGAAGCTTTCTTT. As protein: CASSLAAGLWTEAFF.

Here the CDR3 DNA reads TGTGCCAGCAGCTCCTACCCCCGGGACAGGGACGAGCAGTACTTC. Protein sequence: CASSSYPRDRDEQYF. The chain recombines TRBV5-5 with TRBJ2-7; TRBD1 matches 9 bases. The CDR3 is 15 residues long. V gave up 3 bases and J gave up 5 bases; unmatched junction bases: 9. The germline gives CDR1 SGHKS, CDR2 YYEKEE (reference sequence).

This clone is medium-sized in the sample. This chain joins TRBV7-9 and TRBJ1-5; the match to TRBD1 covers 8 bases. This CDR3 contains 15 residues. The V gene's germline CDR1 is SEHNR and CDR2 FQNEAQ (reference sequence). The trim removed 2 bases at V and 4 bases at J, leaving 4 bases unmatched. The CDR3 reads CASSLSTGGNQPQHF. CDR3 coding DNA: TGTGCCAGCAGCTTATCCACAGGGGGGAATCAGCCCCAGCATTTT.

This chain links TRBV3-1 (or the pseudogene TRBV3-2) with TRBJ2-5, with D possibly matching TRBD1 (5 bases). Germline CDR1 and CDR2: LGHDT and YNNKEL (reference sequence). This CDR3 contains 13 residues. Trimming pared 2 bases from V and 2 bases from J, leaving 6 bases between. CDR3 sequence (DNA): TGTGCCAGCAGCCAAAACAGGCAAGAGACCCAGTACTTC. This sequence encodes CASSQNRQETQYF.

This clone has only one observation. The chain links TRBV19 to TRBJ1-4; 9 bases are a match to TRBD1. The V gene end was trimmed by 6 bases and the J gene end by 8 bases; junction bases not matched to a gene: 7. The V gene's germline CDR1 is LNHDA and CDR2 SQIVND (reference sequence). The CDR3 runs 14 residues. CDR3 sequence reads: CASSLTGGAEKLFF. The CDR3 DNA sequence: TGTGCCAGTAGCCTCACAGGGGGCGCGGAAAAACTGTTTTTT.

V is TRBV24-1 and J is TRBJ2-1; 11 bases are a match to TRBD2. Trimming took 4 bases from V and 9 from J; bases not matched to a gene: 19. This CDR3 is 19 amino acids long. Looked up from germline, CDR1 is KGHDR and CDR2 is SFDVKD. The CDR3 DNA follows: TGTGCCACCAGTGACCCCACAAAGCCGGGACTAGCGGACCGGCTTGAGCAGTTCTTC. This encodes CATSDPTKPGLADRLEQFF.

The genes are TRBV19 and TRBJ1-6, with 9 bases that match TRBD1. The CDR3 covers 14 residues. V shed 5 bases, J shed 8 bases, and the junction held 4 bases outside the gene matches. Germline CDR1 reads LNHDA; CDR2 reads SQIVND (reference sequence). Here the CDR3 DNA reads TGTGCCAGTAGTGCCGGGACAGGGTATTCACCCCTCCACTTT. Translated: CASSAGTGYSPLHF.

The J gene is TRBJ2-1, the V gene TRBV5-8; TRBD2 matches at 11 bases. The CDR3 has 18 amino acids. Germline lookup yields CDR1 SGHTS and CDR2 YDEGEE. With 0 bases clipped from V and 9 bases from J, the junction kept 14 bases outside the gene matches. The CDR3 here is CASSLDGSGGAKASEQFF. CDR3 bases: TGTGCCAGCAGCTTGGATGGTAGCGGGGGGGCCAAAGCGAGTGAGCAGTTCTTC. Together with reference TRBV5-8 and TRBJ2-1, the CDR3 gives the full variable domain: EAGVTQSPTHLIKTRGQQATLRCSPISGHTSVYWYQQALGLGLQFLLWYDEGEERNRGNFPPRFSGRQFPNYSSELNVNALELEDSALYLCASSLDGSGGAKASEQFFGPGTRLTVL.

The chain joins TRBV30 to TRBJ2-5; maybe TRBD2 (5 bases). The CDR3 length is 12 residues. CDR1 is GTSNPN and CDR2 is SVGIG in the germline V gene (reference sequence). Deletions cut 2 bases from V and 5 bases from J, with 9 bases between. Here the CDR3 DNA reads TGTGCCTGGAGTAGGAGGCGGGAGACCCAGTACTTC. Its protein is CAWSRRRETQYF. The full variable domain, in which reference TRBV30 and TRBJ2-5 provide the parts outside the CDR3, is SQTIHQWPATLVQPVGSPLSLECTVEGTSNPNLYWYRQAAGRGLQLLFYSVGIGQISSEVPQNLSASRPQDRQFILSSKKLLLSDSGFYLCAWSRRRETQYFGPGTRLLVL.

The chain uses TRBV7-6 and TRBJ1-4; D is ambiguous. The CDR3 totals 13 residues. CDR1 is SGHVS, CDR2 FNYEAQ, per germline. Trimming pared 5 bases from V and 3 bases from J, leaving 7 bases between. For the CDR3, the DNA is TGTGCCAGCAGCCTCGGTTCTAATGAAAAACTGTTTTTT. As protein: CASSLGSNEKLFF.

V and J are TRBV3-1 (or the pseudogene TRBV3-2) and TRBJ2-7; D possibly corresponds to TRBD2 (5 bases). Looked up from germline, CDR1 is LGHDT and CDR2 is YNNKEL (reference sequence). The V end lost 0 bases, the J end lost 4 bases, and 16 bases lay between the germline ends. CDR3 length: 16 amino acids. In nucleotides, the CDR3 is TGTGCCAGCAGCCAAGATCGTACGGGGAGAGGGTACGAGCAGTACTTC. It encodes CASSQDRTGRGYEQYF.

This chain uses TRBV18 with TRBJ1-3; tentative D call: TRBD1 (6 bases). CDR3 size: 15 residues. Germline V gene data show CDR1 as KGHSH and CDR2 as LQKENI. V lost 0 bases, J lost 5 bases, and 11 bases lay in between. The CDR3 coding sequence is TGTGCCAGCTCACCACCGCAACAGGGAAGAAACACCATATATTTT. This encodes CASSPPQQGRNTIYF.

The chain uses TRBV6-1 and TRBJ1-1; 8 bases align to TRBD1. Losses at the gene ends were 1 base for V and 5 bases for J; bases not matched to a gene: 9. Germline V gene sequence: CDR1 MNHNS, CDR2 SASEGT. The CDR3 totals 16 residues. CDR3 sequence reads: CASSEESGGAPTEAFF. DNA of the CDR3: TGTGCCAGCAGTGAAGAGTCAGGGGGCGCCCCTACTGAAGCTTTCTTT.

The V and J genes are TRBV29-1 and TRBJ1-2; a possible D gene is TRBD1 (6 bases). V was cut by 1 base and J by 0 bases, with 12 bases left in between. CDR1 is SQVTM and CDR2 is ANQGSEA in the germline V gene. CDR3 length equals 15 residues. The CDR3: CSVEAWDTSNYGYTF. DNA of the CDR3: TGCAGCGTTGAAGCTTGGGACACGTCTAACTATGGCTACACCTTC.

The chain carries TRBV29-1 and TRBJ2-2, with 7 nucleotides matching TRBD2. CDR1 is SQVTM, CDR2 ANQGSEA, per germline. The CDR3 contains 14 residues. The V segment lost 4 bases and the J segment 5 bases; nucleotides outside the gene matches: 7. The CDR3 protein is CSVVPLSGTGELFF. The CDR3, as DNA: TGCAGCGTTGTCCCCCTTAGCGGGACCGGGGAGCTGTTTTTT.

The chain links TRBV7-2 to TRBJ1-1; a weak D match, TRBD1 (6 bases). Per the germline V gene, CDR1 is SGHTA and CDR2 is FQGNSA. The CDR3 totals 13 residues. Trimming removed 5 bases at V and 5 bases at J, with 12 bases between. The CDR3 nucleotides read TGTGCCAGCAGCGGCAGGGGTGGAACTGAAGCTTTCTTT. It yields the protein CASSGRGGTEAFF.

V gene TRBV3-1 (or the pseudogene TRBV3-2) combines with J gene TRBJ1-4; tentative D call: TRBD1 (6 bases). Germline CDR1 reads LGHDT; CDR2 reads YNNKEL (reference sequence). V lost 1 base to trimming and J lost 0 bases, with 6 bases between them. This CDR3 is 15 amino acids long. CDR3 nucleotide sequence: TGTGCCAGCAGCCAAGCAGGGGCAACTAATGAAAAACTGTTTTTT. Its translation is CASSQAGATNEKLFF.